This T cell receptor beta chain was obtained from a study of CD8 T cells in Susac syndrome. V shed 3 bases and J shed 7 bases, with 13 bases lying between them. The CDR3 is made up of 13 amino acids. Germline V CDR1 and CDR2: DFQATT, SNEGSKA (reference sequence). cDNA came from approximately 0.5 to 1 ug RNA primed by random hexamers. Each CDR3 protein is one row after TCRdb ran MiXCR on the immunoSEQ multiplex PCR reads. The data hold roughly 170,000 distinct CDR3 sequences, with approximately 93% observed a single time. CD8+ and CD4+ T cells taken from blood had their TCR beta sequenced. Study-wide results and caveats: The study's TCR sequencing and HLA analysis drew on a certain number of individuals. That number was acknowledged as relatively small.

About this clonotype itself: Its antigen is unknown.

The sample was CD4+ T cells from PBMCs. V usage is TRBV20-1 and J usage is TRBJ1-5, with D unresolved. This clonotype was obtained from a human donor with multiple sclerosis. DNA for the CDR3: TGCAGTGCTAGGAGCCGAACTTTACAGCCCCAGCATTTT. It codes for CSARSRTLQPQHF.